The 12 T cell receptor beta chains listed next were all sequenced from one sample in a study of long-term antiretroviral therapy in people with HIV. Version v3.0 of the immunoSEQ assay was performed at survey level. The protocol was immunoSEQ multiplex PCR, while the TCRdb copy is restricted to in-frame clones and leaves out a portion. The repertoire holds about 19,000 clones, with about four fifths as singletons. The material was unsorted PBMCs, obtained at the start of antiretroviral therapy, before treatment. The receptors shown here come from a man aged 18 to 30 with HIV.

The V gene is TRBV2, the J gene TRBJ1-4, with a possible D match to TRBD1 (6 bases). The CDR3 runs 14 residues. V was shortened by 4 bases and J by 7 bases, with 13 bases between the two germline ends. The germline gives CDR1 SNHLY, CDR2 FYNNEI. The CDR3 is CASSVSGGGEKLFF. As DNA, the CDR3 is TGTGCCAGCAGTGTCTCCGGGGGCGGTGAAAAACTGTTTTTT.

V and J are TRBV18 and TRBJ2-6; 7 bases map to TRBD1. CDR1 is KGHSH and CDR2 is LQKENI in the germline V gene. V dropped 4 bases and J dropped 0; count of bases not matched to a gene: 6. The CDR3 contains 17 residues. The CDR3 loop reads CASSLMGQHSGANVLTF. CDR3 DNA: TGTGCCAGCTCACTAATGGGACAGCACTCTGGGGCCAACGTCCTGACTTTC. Full variable domain (missing parts from reference TRBV18 and TRBJ2-6): NAGVMQNPRHLVRRRGQEARLRCSPMKGHSHVYWYRQLPEEGLKFMVYLQKENIIDESGMPKERFSAEFPKEGPSILRIQQVVRGDSAAYFCASSLMGQHSGANVLTFGAGSRLTVL.

CDR3 coding DNA: TGTGCCAGCAGCTCAGCAGGGGGCCTTAACACCGGGGAGCTGTTTTTT. It codes for CASSSAGGLNTGELFF. This rearrangement joins TRBV7-6 to TRBJ2-2, with TRBD1 matching 8 bases. This CDR3 contains 16 residues. Unmatched junction bases numbered 6, after V lost 4 bases and J lost 2 bases. CDR1 and CDR2 from the germline V gene are SGHVS and FNYEAQ. The entire variable domain, with the rest obtained from reference TRBV7-6 and TRBJ2-2, is as follows: GAGVSQSPRYKVTKRGQDVALRCDPISGHVSLYWYRQALGQGPEFLTYFNYEAQQDKSGLPNDRFSAERPEGSISTLTIQRTEQRDSAMYRCASSSAGGLNTGELFFGEGSRLTVL.

CDR3 protein: CAWSVRGGYGYTF. The DNA of the CDR3 is TGTGCCTGGAGTGTTAGGGGTGGTTATGGCTACACCTTC. This chain joins TRBV30 and TRBJ1-2, with TRBD1 as a possible D gene (5 bases). Trimming removed 0 bases from V and 5 bases from J, with 10 bases in between. Germline loops: CDR1 GTSNPN, CDR2 SVGIG (reference sequence). The CDR3 contains 13 residues.

This rearrangement joins TRBV27 to TRBJ2-7, with D perhaps being TRBD1 or TRBD2 (5 bases each). The CDR3 runs 15 residues. Per the germline V gene, CDR1 is MNHEY and CDR2 is SMNVEV (reference sequence). With 2 bases removed from V and 7 bases from J, the gap between germline ends came to 18 bases. The CDR3, as DNA: TGTGCCAGCAGTTTACTTCCGGGGCCCCGGCGGGAGCAGTACTTC. Its protein product is CASSLLPGPRREQYF.

The rearrangement uses TRBV5-5 and TRBJ1-1, with D unclear. V lost 0 bases and J 0 bases, leaving 9 bases between the germline ends. Germline V gene sequence: CDR1 SGHKS, CDR2 YYEKEE (reference sequence). This CDR3 is built from 15 residues. CDR3 bases: TGTGCCAGCAGCTTGGGAGGTTCCCTGAACACTGAAGCTTTCTTT. Translated, it gives CASSLGGSLNTEAFF.

The CDR3 DNA reads as TGTGCCAGCAGTTCAACAGGGTTTAGGGCAACTAATGAAAAACTGTTTTTT. Encoded protein: CASSSTGFRATNEKLFF. V is TRBV28 and J is TRBJ1-4; TRBD1 is a possible D gene (6 bases). The CDR3 runs 17 residues. Trimming left V 4 bases short and J 0 bases short, with 15 bases between. Germline values: CDR1 MDHEN, CDR2 SYDVKM. Based on the CDR3 plus reference TRBV28 and TRBJ1-4, the full variable domain is DVKVTQSSRYLVKRTGEKVFLECVQDMDHENMFWYRQDPGLGLRLIYFSYDVKMKEKGDIPEGYSVSREKKERFSLILESASTNQTSMYLCASSSTGFRATNEKLFFGSGTQLSVL.

V usage is TRBV2 and J usage is TRBJ2-1, with 7 bases identical to TRBD2. Losses at the gene ends were 6 bases for V and 0 bases for J; bases not matched to a gene: 8. The CDR3 totals 16 residues. The germline gives CDR1 SNHLY, CDR2 FYNNEI. CDR3 sequence reads: CASRPSPGGSYNEQFF. For the CDR3, the DNA is TGTGCCAGCAGGCCCTCCCCGGGGGGCTCCTACAATGAGCAGTTCTTC.

The chain is built from TRBV29-1 and TRBJ2-7, with 7 nucleotides matching TRBD2. The CDR3 consists of 12 residues. V was pared by 5 bases and J by 2 bases, with 3 bases of the junction left unmatched. In germline, CDR1 is SQVTM, CDR2 ANQGSEA. CDR3 coding DNA: TGCAGCGTTAGGACTAGTACCTACGAGCAGTACTTC. Protein: CSVRTSTYEQYF.

The chain is built from TRBV6-1 and TRBJ2-7; either TRBD1 or TRBD2 may fit D (5 bases each). Trimming removed 6 bases from V and 6 bases from J, with 9 bases in between. Germline V CDR1 and CDR2: MNHNS, SASEGT. CDR3 length: 11 residues. The CDR3 region has the DNA TGTGCCAGCAGGAGGGACGTCGAGCAGTACTTC. It yields the protein CASRRDVEQYF.

The chain combines TRBV28 with TRBJ2-7, with D possibly TRBD1 on 5 matching bases. This CDR3 comprises 14 residues. The V gene lost 8 bases and the J gene lost 3 bases, with 17 bases spanning the gap. The germline V gene encodes CDR1 MDHEN and CDR2 SYDVKM. CDR3 sequence: CASASWGSSYEQYF. As DNA, the CDR3 is TGTGCCAGCGCCTCGTGGGGCAGTAGCTACGAGCAGTACTTC.

This rearrangement joins TRBV19 to TRBJ2-2; TRBD2 aligns across 8 bases. Trimming removed 7 bases from V and 4 bases from J; junction bases left unmatched: 11. This CDR3 has 16 residues. Germline CDR1 reads LNHDA; CDR2 reads SQIVND (reference sequence). The CDR3, as DNA: TGTGCCAGTACCGGCACGCGGGGGGCGGTCACCGGGGAGCTGTTTTTT. This gives the protein CASTGTRGAVTGELFF.